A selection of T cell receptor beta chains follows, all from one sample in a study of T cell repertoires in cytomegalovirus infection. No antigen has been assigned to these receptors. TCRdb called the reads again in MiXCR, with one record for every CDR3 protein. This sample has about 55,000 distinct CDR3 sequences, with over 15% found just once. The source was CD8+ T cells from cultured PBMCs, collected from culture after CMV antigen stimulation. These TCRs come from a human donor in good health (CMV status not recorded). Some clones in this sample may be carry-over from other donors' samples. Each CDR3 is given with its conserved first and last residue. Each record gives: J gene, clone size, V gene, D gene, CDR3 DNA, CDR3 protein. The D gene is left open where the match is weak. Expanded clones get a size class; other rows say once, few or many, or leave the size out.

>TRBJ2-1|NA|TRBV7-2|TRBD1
TGTGCCAGCAGCCTGACAGGGGGCCCTCGGGAGCAGTTCTTC
CASSLTGGPREQFF
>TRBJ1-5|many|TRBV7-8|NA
TGTGCCAGCAGCTTAGAACGAGGACAGCCCCAGCATTTT
CASSLERGQPQHF
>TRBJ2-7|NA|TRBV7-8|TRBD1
TGTGCCAGCAGCTTAGGAAAGGGACAGGGAGCCCACGAGCAGTACTTC
CASSLGKGQGAHEQYF
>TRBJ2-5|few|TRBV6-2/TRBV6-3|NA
TGTGCCAGCACACGGATCCCTGGCCCTCAGACCCAGTACTTC
CASTRIPGPQTQYF
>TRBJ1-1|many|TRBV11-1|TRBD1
TGTGCCAGCAGCTTACCTCAGCCGGGACAGGGTAACACTGAAGCTTTCTTT
CASSLPQPGQGNTEAFF
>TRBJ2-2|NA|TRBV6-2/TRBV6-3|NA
TGTGCCAGCAGTTACCTGTTGAACACCGGGGAGCTGTTTTTT
CASSYLLNTGELFF
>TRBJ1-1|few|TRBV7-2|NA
TGTGCCAGCAGCCCACCAAGGGGTCTGAACACTGAAGCTTTCTTT
CASSPPRGLNTEAFF
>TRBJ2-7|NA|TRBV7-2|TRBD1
TGTGCCAGCAGCTTATCTAGGGGCAGGGGGTCCTACGAGCAGTACTTC
CASSLSRGRGSYEQYF
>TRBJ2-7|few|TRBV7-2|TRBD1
TGTGCCAGCAGCCCGCCGACAGGGGGCTACGAGCAGTACTTC
CASSPPTGGYEQYF
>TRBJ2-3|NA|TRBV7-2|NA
TGTGCCAACAGCTTAATGGGCGTGCGGTCTGGCTCGGATACGCAGTATTTT
CANSLMGVRSGSDTQYF
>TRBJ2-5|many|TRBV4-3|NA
TGCGCCAGCAGCCAAGATATAACGCGTACCGGATCCGAGACCCAGTACTTC
CASSQDITRTGSETQYF